A single sample is the source of the 22 T cell receptor beta chains below, sequenced in a study of vaccination effects on CD4 cells after COVID-19 (dated by TCRdb to between 2021 and 2024). These receptors lack a known antigen. In the ViraFEST assay, PBMC were stimulated with viral peptide pools, and TCR sequencing was then used to find antigen-specific CD4+ T cell clonotypes based on their expansion. After less than 13 days of culture, CD4+ T cells were isolated with the EasySep CD4+ T cell isolation kit. Receptors were amplified or captured by the immunoSEQ multiplex PCR assay. TCRdb obtained this table from immuneACCESS and retained in-frame rearrangements with V and J assigned. These tables miss some clones; where compared with another copy, unresolved V genes account for less than half of the shortfall, and the remainder is unexplained. This sample is represented by roughly 61,000 clones; 81% of them were singletons. About 2.4% of the sample is in the top ten clones.

The source was CD4+ T cells from PBMCs cultured with HCoV-229E spike peptides, collected before COVID-19 vaccination. The cell subset or site tag for this specimen amounts to: HCoV-229E spike overlapping peptide pool stimulation. Every receptor here comes from a human donor who received a COVID-19 vaccine.

The V call is TRBV4-1, the J call TRBJ1-2; TRBD1 matches 7 bases. Germline CDR1 reads MGHRA; CDR2 reads YSYEKL. The CDR3 has 15 residues. The J segment lost 8 bases and the V segment lost 4 bases, leaving 13 bases of the junction unmatched. CDR3 sequence (DNA): TGCGCCAGCAGCCCCCCTACACGGACAGGCGAGGGCTACACCTTC. Its translation: CASSPPTRTGEGYTF.

This clone was seen just once. The chain carries TRBV15 and TRBJ2-1; 7 nucleotides agree with TRBD1. V shed 4 bases, J shed 2 bases, and the junction held 5 bases outside the gene matches. Germline loops: CDR1 LNHNV, CDR2 YYDKDF (reference sequence). There are 15 residues in the CDR3. For the CDR3, the DNA is TGTGCCACCAGCACGGACAGGTTCCCCTACAATGAGCAGTTCTTC. It is translated as CATSTDRFPYNEQFF.

There are a few counts of this clone. The V and J genes are TRBV6-2 or TRBV6-3 and TRBJ1-2; D unresolved. In germline, CDR1 is MNHEY, CDR2 SVGEGT. The CDR3 loop spans 12 amino acids. Trimming took 2 bases from V and 5 from J, leaving 6 bases between them. The CDR3 sequence: CASSYAVYGYTF. The CDR3 nucleotides read TGTGCCAGCAGTTACGCCGTTTATGGCTACACCTTC.

CDR3 coding DNA: TGTGCCAGCAGTGATTCTTGGACAGGGGGTTTGGATCAACAGTTCTTC. This codes for CASSDSWTGGLDQQFF. The chain couples TRBV6-1 to TRBJ2-1; 10 nucleotides line up with TRBD1. Germline CDR1 and CDR2: MNHNS and SASEGT. After removal of 3 bases from V and 13 bases from J, the junction contained 15 bases not matched to a gene. This CDR3 comprises 16 residues.

CDR3: CASSLYEQYV. In DNA form, the CDR3 reads TGTGCCAGCAGTTTATACGAGCAGTACGTC. The rearrangement links TRBV2 to TRBJ2-7, with D unresolved. The CDR3 is 10 amino acids. Germline lookup yields CDR1 SNHLY and CDR2 FYNNEI. With 5 bases removed from V and 4 bases from J, the gap between germline ends came to 3 bases.

The chain is built from TRBV5-4 and TRBJ2-5; 8 bases map to TRBD1. This CDR3 contains 14 residues. In germline, CDR1 is SGHNT, CDR2 YYREEE (reference sequence). Germline trimming cut 2 bases from V and 5 bases from J; bases unmatched to any gene: 5. CDR3 residues: CASSFSTGGETQYF. In DNA form, the CDR3 reads TGTGCCAGCAGCTTCTCTACAGGGGGGGAGACCCAGTACTTC.

The chain has TRBV6-5 and TRBJ1-2; a weak D match, TRBD1 (6 bases). V lost 6 bases and J 3 bases, leaving 14 bases between the germline ends. CDR3 size: 14 residues. The germline V gene has CDR1 MNHEY and CDR2 SVGAGI. This chain's CDR3 is CASSQGPTDYGYTF. CDR3 sequence (DNA): TGTGCCAGCAGCCAGGGGCCCACTGACTATGGCTACACCTTC.

As DNA, the CDR3 is TGTGCCAGCAGTTTATACACGCAGCCCCAGCATTTT. Amino acids: CASSLYTQPQHF. The genes are TRBV28 and TRBJ1-5; no clear D gene. The V gene lost 1 base and the J gene lost 7 bases, with 5 bases spanning the gap. CDR1 is MDHEN and CDR2 is SYDVKM in the germline V gene. The CDR3 length is 12 residues.

The rearrangement joins TRBV6-6 to TRBJ2-5; 10 bases match TRBD1. Germline V CDR1 and CDR2: MNHNY, SVGAGI (reference sequence). The CDR3 extends over 15 amino acids. The V and J ends lost 3 bases and 5 bases, in that order; junction bases with no gene match: 6. CDR3 protein: CASSYGDRGLETQYF. In DNA, the CDR3 is TGTGCCAGCAGTTATGGGGACAGGGGCTTGGAGACCCAGTACTTC.

This rearrangement joins TRBV5-1 to TRBJ2-2, with 10 bases lining up with TRBD1. CDR1 SGHRS and CDR2 YFSETQ come from the germline V gene. This CDR3 comprises 17 residues. The V segment lost 4 bases and the J segment 6 bases; nucleotides outside the gene matches: 12. CDR3 sequence: CASSHPTGTGVAGELFF. DNA for the CDR3: TGCGCCAGCAGCCATCCAACCGGGACAGGGGTGGCCGGGGAGCTGTTTTTT.

This rearrangement joins TRBV7-2 to TRBJ1-5; D is ambiguous. V was cut by 8 bases and J by 0 bases, with 8 bases left in between. The CDR3 has 13 amino acids. Germline V gives CDR1 SGHTA, CDR2 FQGNSA. The CDR3 sequence is CASDKSSNQPQHF. In DNA, the CDR3 is TGTGCCAGCGATAAAAGTAGCAATCAGCCCCAGCATTTT.

This chain links TRBV14 with TRBJ1-1; 8 nucleotides agree with TRBD1. Germline loops: CDR1 SGHDN, CDR2 FVKESK. This CDR3 has 15 amino acids. The V segment lost 3 bases and the J segment 5 bases; nucleotides outside the gene matches: 8. The CDR3, as DNA: TGTGCCAGCAGCCAGATAGGACAGGGAAGAACTGAAGCTTTCTTT. This sequence encodes CASSQIGQGRTEAFF.

The chain has TRBV19 and TRBJ2-3; TRBD2 might be the D (6 bases). The germline V and J ends were trimmed by 4 bases and 1 base, with 9 bases remaining between them. The germline CDR1 and CDR2 sequences are LNHDA and SQIVND (reference sequence). This CDR3 comprises 14 residues. CDR3 sequence: CASSTGGGTDTQYF. Written as DNA, the CDR3 is TGTGCCAGTAGTACCGGGGGAGGCACAGATACGCAGTATTTT.

The DNA for the CDR3 is TGTGCCAGCCGAATCAGCGGGGCGCAGCAGCCCCAGCATTTT. Its translation: CASRISGAQQPQHF. The genes are TRBV6-5 and TRBJ1-5; D may be TRBD1 (5 bases). Trimming cost V 8 bases and J 7 bases, with 18 bases left between them. The germline V gene encodes CDR1 MNHEY and CDR2 SVGAGI. The CDR3 runs to 14 residues.

This clone was observed once. This rearrangement joins TRBV25-1 to TRBJ1-6; no clear D gene. V lost 3 bases and J lost 14, with 17 bases in between. Germline CDR1 MGHDK, CDR2 SYGVNS. This CDR3 contains 14 residues. CDR3 loop: CASSEPRGLRALHF. CDR3 DNA: TGTGCCAGCAGTGAGCCCCGTGGACTTAGGGCCCTCCACTTT.

The chain uses TRBV3-1 (or the pseudogene TRBV3-2) and TRBJ1-2; possibly TRBD1 for D (5 bases). This CDR3 contains 17 residues. Trimming stripped 3 bases from V and 0 bases from J, with 17 bases between. CDR1 is LGHDT and CDR2 is YNNKEL in the germline V gene (reference sequence). CDR3 coding DNA: TGTGCCAGCAGCCATATAGTCGGGGGAATAGCTAACTATGGCTACACCTTC. This translates into CASSHIVGGIANYGYTF.

The gene calls are TRBV5-8 and TRBJ1-1; a weak D match, TRBD1 (5 bases). There are 13 residues in the CDR3. V gave up 3 bases and J gave up 4 bases, with 10 bases separating them. Per the germline V gene, CDR1 is SGHTS and CDR2 is YDEGEE. The CDR3 loop reads CASSSGLTTEAFF. Here the CDR3 DNA reads TGTGCCAGCAGCTCGGGACTTACCACTGAAGCTTTCTTT. The full variable domain, in which reference TRBV5-8 and TRBJ1-1 provide the parts outside the CDR3, is EAGVTQSPTHLIKTRGQQATLRCSPISGHTSVYWYQQALGLGLQFLLWYDEGEERNRGNFPPRFSGRQFPNYSSELNVNALELEDSALYLCASSSGLTTEAFFGQGTRLTVV.

The V gene is TRBV14, the J gene TRBJ1-5; D is unresolved. V lost 0 bases and J lost 3, with 9 bases in between. The CDR3 has 15 residues. Germline V gene lookup returns CDR1 SGHDN and CDR2 FVKESK. In nucleotides, the CDR3 is TGTGCCAGCAGCCAAGATTTCAGGATCAATCAGCCCCAGCATTTT. Translation gives CASSQDFRINQPQHF.

The chain carries TRBV11-2 and TRBJ2-1; TRBD2 matches at 8 bases. The V and J ends lost 3 bases and 6 bases, in that order; junction bases with no gene match: 4. CDR1 SGHAT and CDR2 FQNNGV come from the germline V gene. The CDR3 is 14 amino acids. This chain's CDR3 is CASSFGTRVNEQFF. The CDR3 DNA reads TGTGCCAGCAGCTTTGGGACTAGAGTCAATGAGCAGTTCTTC.

The CDR3 spells CASFRDANTEAFF. The CDR3 region has the DNA TGTGCCAGCTTCCGGGACGCGAACACTGAAGCTTTCTTT. V usage is TRBV5-6 and J usage is TRBJ1-1; perhaps TRBD1 as D (5 bases). The CDR3 consists of 13 residues. Germline V gene lookup returns CDR1 SGHDT and CDR2 YYEEEE. Trimming took off 7 bases at V and 1 base at J, with 11 bases between the two ends.

This chain links TRBV2 with TRBJ1-2; D is ambiguous. The V end lost 7 bases, the J end lost 2 bases, and 14 bases lay between the germline ends. CDR3 length: 14 amino acids. Germline V gene lookup returns CDR1 SNHLY and CDR2 FYNNEI. CDR3 sequence: CASKRSALNYGYTF. CDR3 DNA: TGTGCCAGCAAGAGGTCAGCCCTGAACTATGGCTACACCTTC.

V and J are TRBV28 and TRBJ1-1; TRBD1 matches 8 bases. CDR3 length equals 15 residues. Germline CDR1 is MDHEN and CDR2 is SYDVKM. Unmatched junction bases numbered 6, after V lost 2 bases and J lost 4 bases. The CDR3 nucleotides are TGTGCCAGCAGTTTAGGGGACAGGCGGAGCACTGAAGCTTTCTTT. Its protein is CASSLGDRRSTEAFF. Combining the CDR3 with reference TRBV28 and TRBJ1-1 gives the whole variable domain DVKVTQSSRYLVKRTGEKVFLECVQDMDHENMFWYRQDPGLGLRLIYFSYDVKMKEKGDIPEGYSVSREKKERFSLILESASTNQTSMYLCASSLGDRRSTEAFFGQGTRLTVV.